This TCR beta chain was captured by sequencing in a study of T cell changes during pregnancy in multiple sclerosis. Clones were read by immunoSEQ multiplex PCR, and TCRdb kept only the in-frame ones, dropping some. The data hold almost 25,000 clones, with more than 75% observed a single time. The CDR3 is 14 residues long. The germline CDR1 and CDR2 sequences are SEHNR and FQNEAQ (reference sequence). Unmatched junction bases numbered 3, after V lost 2 bases and J lost 3 bases. This TCR derives from a female donor in good health, enrolled as a control in a pregnancy study. The chain combines TRBV7-9 with TRBJ2-5; 7 nucleotides line up with TRBD1. The input for sequencing was CD4+ T cells from peripheral blood mononuclear cells, taken in the first trimester of pregnancy. CDR3 DNA sequence: TGTGCCAGCAGCTTAAACAGGGGAGAAGAGACCCAGTACTTC. Translating it yields CASSLNRGEETQYF.